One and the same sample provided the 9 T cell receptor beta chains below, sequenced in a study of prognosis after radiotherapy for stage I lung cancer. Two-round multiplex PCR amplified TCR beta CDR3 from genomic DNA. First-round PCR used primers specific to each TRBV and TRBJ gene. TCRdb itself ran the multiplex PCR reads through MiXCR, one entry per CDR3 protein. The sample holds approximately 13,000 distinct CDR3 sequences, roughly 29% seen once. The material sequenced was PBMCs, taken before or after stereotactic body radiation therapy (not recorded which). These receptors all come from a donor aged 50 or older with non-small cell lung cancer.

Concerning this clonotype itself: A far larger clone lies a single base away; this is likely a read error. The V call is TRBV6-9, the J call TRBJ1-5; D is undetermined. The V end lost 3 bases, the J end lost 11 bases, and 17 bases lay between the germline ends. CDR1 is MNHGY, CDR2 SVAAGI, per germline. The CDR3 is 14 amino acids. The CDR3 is CASSYPEWGRTQHF. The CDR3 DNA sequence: TGTGCCAGCAGTTACCCGGAATGGGGTCGAACCCAGCATTTT.

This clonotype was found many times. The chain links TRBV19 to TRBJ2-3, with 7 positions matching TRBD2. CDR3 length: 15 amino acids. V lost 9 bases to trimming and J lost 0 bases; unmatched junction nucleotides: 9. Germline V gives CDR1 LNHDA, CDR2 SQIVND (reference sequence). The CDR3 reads CASTSGTTSTDTQYF. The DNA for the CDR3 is TGTGCCAGCACCAGCGGGACTACCAGCACAGATACGCAGTATTTT.

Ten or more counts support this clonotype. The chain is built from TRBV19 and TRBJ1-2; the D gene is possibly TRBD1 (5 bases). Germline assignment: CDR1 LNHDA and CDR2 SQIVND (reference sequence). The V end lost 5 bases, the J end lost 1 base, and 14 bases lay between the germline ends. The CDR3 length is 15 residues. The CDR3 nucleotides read TGTGCCAGTAGTTCCCCGGGACGGCTTAACTATGGCTACACCTTC. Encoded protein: CASSSPGRLNYGYTF. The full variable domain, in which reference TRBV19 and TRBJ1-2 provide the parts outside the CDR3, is DGGITQSPKYLFRKEGQNVTLSCEQNLNHDAMYWYRQDPGQGLRLIYYSQIVNDFQKGDIAEGYSVSREKKESFPLTVTSAQKNPTAFYLCASSSPGRLNYGYTFGSGTRLTVV.

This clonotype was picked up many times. The CDR3 here is CASSLRDGLLSEKLFF. CDR3 DNA sequence: TGTGCCAGTAGTCTCCGGGACGGACTTTTATCTGAAAAACTGTTTTTT. The chain joins TRBV19 to TRBJ1-4; weak D call: TRBD1 (5 bases). Germline lookup yields CDR1 LNHDA and CDR2 SQIVND (reference sequence). Trimming left V 5 bases short and J 7 bases short, with 20 bases between. This CDR3 region has 16 residues.

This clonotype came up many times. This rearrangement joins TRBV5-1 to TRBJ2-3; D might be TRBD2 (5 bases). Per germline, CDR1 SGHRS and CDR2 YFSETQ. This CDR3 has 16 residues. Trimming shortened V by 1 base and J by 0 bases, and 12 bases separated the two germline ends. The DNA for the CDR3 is TGCGCCAGCAGCTTGAGGTACCCGGGAAGCACAGATACGCAGTATTTT. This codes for CASSLRYPGSTDTQYF.

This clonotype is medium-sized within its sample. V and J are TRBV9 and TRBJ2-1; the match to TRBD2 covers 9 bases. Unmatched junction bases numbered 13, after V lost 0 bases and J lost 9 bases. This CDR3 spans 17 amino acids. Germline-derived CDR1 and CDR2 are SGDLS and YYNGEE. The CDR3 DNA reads TGTGCCAGCAGCGTAGAGGGAACTAGCGGGCTATATGGTGAGCAGTTCTTC. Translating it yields CASSVEGTSGLYGEQFF.

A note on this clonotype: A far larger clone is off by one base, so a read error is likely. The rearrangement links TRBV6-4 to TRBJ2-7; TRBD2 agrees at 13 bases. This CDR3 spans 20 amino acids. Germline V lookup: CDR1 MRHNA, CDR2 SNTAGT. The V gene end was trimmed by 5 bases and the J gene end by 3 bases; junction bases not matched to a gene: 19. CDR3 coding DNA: TGTGCCAGCAGTTATCGGACAAACTCCCGGACTAGCGGGAGTGTCTACGAGCAGTACTTC. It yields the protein CASSYRTNSRTSGSVYEQYF.

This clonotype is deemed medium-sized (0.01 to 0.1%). CDR3 coding DNA: TGTGCCAGCCGACGTACTACGGGAATCTACAATGAGCAGTTCTTC. Encoded protein: CASRRTTGIYNEQFF. The V and J genes are TRBV12-3 or TRBV12-4 and TRBJ2-1; possibly TRBD2 for D (5 bases). V lost 8 bases, J lost 3 bases, and 17 bases lay in between. The CDR3 consists of 15 residues.

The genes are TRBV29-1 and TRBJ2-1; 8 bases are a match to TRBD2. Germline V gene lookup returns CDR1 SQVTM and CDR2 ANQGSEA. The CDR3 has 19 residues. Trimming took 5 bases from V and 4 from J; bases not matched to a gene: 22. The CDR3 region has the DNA TGCAGCGTTCCCGGGGGGGAACAGGGTACTAGCGTGAGGTACAATGAGCAGTTCTTC. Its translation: CSVPGGEQGTSVRYNEQFF.